This passage covers 14 T cell receptor beta chains from one sample sequenced in a study of T cells in Graves' hyperthyroidism and ophthalmopathy. RNA transcripts were the template for amplifying TCR beta CDR3 regions. TCR CDR3 regions were first amplified by RT-PCR with HTBI primers. Via MiXCR, TCRdb re-called the multiplex PCR reads, giving one row per CDR3 protein. The sample includes a few hundred thousand distinct CDR3 sequences, less than 25% seen only once; the top ten take 26%. The sequenced sample consisted of blood. All receptors come from a man younger than 35 with Graves' hyperthyroidism.

Many counts were recorded for this clonotype. The chain carries TRBV6-1 and TRBJ2-7; D is possibly TRBD1 (6 bases). CDR1 is MNHNS and CDR2 is SASEGT in the germline V gene. The CDR3 has 15 amino acids. The V gene lost 6 bases and the J gene lost 3 bases, with 18 bases spanning the gap. The chain's CDR3 is CASSPWDGQLYEQYF. The CDR3 DNA follows: TGTGCCAGCAGCCCTTGGGATGGACAGCTCTACGAGCAGTACTTC.

V gene TRBV3-1 combines with J gene TRBJ1-1, with D tentatively TRBD1 (6 bases). The CDR3 runs to 18 residues. Between the trimmed V and J ends, which lost 1 base and 4 bases, there was a span of 22 bases. The germline gives CDR1 LGHDT, CDR2 YNNKEL (reference sequence). CDR3 bases: TGTGCCAGCAGCCAAGGGTCCTGGGGCAGGGGTACGGGCACTGAAGCTTTCTTT. It encodes CASSQGSWGRGTGTEAFF.

This clonotype was observed many times. V usage is TRBV28 and J usage is TRBJ2-5; 8 bases align to TRBD2. J lost 5 bases, V lost 7 bases, and 12 bases had no gene match. The CDR3 is 15 amino acids. Per the germline V gene, CDR1 is MDHEN and CDR2 is SYDVKM. The CDR3 bases are TGTGCCAGCACCCGGAGCGGGGGACTACTCGAGACCCAGTACTTC. Translating gives CASTRSGGLLETQYF.

This clonotype was observed at least ten times. The chain has TRBV5-1 and TRBJ1-5; the D gene is possibly TRBD1 (5 bases). Germline-derived CDR1 and CDR2 are SGHRS and YFSETQ. V was cut by 2 bases and J by 1 base, with 10 bases left in between. The CDR3 spans 15 residues. CDR3 sequence (DNA): TGCGCCAGCAGCTTTGACGGGGCGAGCAATCAGCCCCAGCATTTT. Its protein product is CASSFDGASNQPQHF.

Ten or more counts support this clonotype. The chain couples TRBV2 to TRBJ2-4; either TRBD1 or TRBD2 may supply D (5 bases each). The germline V gene encodes CDR1 SNHLY and CDR2 FYNNEI. Trimming left V 6 bases short and J 0 bases short, with 9 bases between. The CDR3 consists of 14 residues. CDR3 nucleotide sequence: TGTGCCAGCAGGAGGGGATCAGCCAAAAACATTCAGTACTTC. Translating gives CASRRGSAKNIQYF.

The chain couples TRBV11-2 to TRBJ1-1; D unresolved. The CDR3 runs to 13 residues. The V gene lost 4 bases and the J gene lost 1 base, with 7 bases spanning the gap. Per germline, CDR1 SGHAT and CDR2 FQNNGV. Written as DNA, the CDR3 is TGTGCCAGCAGCTCATTCCAGAACACTGAAGCTTTCTTT. Residues: CASSSFQNTEAFF.

This clonotype has at least ten counts. The chain has TRBV11-2 and TRBJ2-2; D is uncertain. Germline-derived CDR1 and CDR2 are SGHAT and FQNNGV. With 4 bases removed from V and 1 base from J, the gap between germline ends came to 7 bases. The CDR3 covers 14 residues. For the CDR3, the DNA is TGTGCCAGCAGCTCTCTCAGGAACACCGGGGAGCTGTTTTTT. Protein sequence: CASSSLRNTGELFF.

The chain combines TRBV6-1 with TRBJ1-2; 9 positions match TRBD1. This CDR3 spans 14 amino acids. Per germline, CDR1 MNHNS and CDR2 SASEGT. With 5 bases clipped from V and 4 bases from J, the junction kept 5 bases outside the gene matches. Written as DNA, the CDR3 is TGTGCCAGCAGTAGGACAGGGGCCGGCTATGGCTACACCTTC. Its translation: CASSRTGAGYGYTF.

This clonotype was seen a few times. CDR3 bases: TGCGCCAGCAGTATCCGGGAGGGCTACGAGCAGTACTTC. Amino acid sequence: CASSIREGYEQYF. The gene calls are TRBV5-1 and TRBJ2-7; TRBD2 matches 8 bases. V lost 5 bases to trimming and J lost 3 bases; unmatched junction nucleotides: 4. The germline gives CDR1 SGHRS, CDR2 YFSETQ. This CDR3 spans 13 amino acids.

Ten or more counts support this clonotype. Mismatch with germline at one junction end may stem from a read error. This rearrangement joins TRBV28 to TRBJ2-5, with D hard to call. The CDR3 is 15 amino acids. The germline V gene has CDR1 MDHEN and CDR2 SYDVKM. The CDR3 DNA follows: TGTGCCAGCCGTTTTGGGTGGGTTGGGCAAGAGACCCAGTACTTC. Translated: CASRFGWVGQETQYF.

This clonotype was recorded many times. Compared with germline, one end of the junction differs, possibly owing to a read error. This chain links TRBV27 with TRBJ1-1, with D unresolved. The CDR3 has 13 residues. The germline V gene has CDR1 MNHEY and CDR2 SMNVEV (reference sequence). The CDR3 here is CASSLYRNTEAFF. CDR3 nucleotides: TGTGCCAGCAGCTTATACAGGAACACTGAAGCTTTCTTT.

This clonotype has just a few counts. The chain uses TRBV7-9 and TRBJ2-7, with 7 bases identical to TRBD1. The V gene end was trimmed by 3 bases and the J gene end by 5 bases; junction bases not matched to a gene: 7. CDR3 length: 14 residues. CDR1 and CDR2 (germline): SEHNR, FQNEAQ (reference sequence). The CDR3 region is CASSFQTGKDEQYF. As DNA, the CDR3 is TGTGCCAGCAGCTTTCAGACAGGGAAGGACGAGCAGTACTTC.

The CDR3 protein is CATSTRRAYEQYF. The CDR3 DNA reads as TGTGCCACGTCGACGAGGAGAGCCTACGAGCAGTACTTC. J is TRBJ2-7 and V is TRBV15; D is undetermined. The CDR3 is 13 amino acids. V was pared by 9 bases and J by 2 bases, with 14 bases between. From germline, CDR1 is LNHNV and CDR2 YYDKDF (reference sequence).

There are many counts of this clonotype. The chain is built from TRBV28 and TRBJ2-5, with D perhaps TRBD2 (5 bases). V lost 9 bases, J lost 5 bases, and 16 bases lay in between. The V gene's germline CDR1 is MDHEN and CDR2 SYDVKM. The CDR3 covers 13 residues. CDR3 sequence: CASKGPTGETQYF. The CDR3 nucleotides are TGTGCCAGTAAAGGGCCTACGGGGGAGACCCAGTACTTC. Based on the CDR3 plus reference TRBV28 and TRBJ2-5, the full variable domain is DVKVTQSSRYLVKRTGEKVFLECVQDMDHENMFWYRQDPGLGLRLIYFSYDVKMKEKGDIPEGYSVSREKKERFSLILESASTNQTSMYLCASKGPTGETQYFGPGTRLLVL.